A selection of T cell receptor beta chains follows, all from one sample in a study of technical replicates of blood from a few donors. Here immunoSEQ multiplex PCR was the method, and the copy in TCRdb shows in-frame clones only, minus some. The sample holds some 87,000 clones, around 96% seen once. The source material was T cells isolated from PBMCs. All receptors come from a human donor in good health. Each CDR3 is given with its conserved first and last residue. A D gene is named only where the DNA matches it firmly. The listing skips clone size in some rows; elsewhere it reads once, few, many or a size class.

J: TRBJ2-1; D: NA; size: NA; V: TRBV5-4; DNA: TGTGCCAGCAGCCCCCGGGACTCCCGAATCGAGCAGTTCTTC; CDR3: CASSPRDSRIEQFF
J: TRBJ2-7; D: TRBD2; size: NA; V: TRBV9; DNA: TGTGCCAGCAGCGCTCGTAGCGGGACTCCCTACGAGCAGTACTTC; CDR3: CASSARSGTPYEQYF
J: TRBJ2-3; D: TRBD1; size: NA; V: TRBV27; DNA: TGTGCCAGCAGCGGACAGGGAAGCACAGATACGCAGTATTTT; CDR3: CASSGQGSTDTQYF
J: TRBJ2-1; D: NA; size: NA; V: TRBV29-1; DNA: TGCAGCGTTCGGGGACTCTATAACAATGAGCAGTTCTTC; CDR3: CSVRGLYNNEQFF
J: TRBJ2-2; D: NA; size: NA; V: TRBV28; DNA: TGTGCCAGCAGTTTATTGCGTAGCGGGGAGCTGTTTTTT; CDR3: CASSLLRSGELFF
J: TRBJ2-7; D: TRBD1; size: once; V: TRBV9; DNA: TGTGCCAGCAGCCCTGGACAGGTTCGAGGGGAGCAGTACTTC; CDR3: CASSPGQVRGEQYF
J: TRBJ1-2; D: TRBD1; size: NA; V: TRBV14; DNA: TGTGCCAGCAGCCAAGAATGGACAGGGGGCTGGAACTATGGCTACACCTTC; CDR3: CASSQEWTGGWNYGYTF
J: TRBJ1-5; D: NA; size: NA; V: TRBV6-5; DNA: TGTGCCAGCAGTTCCCGGGAAGGATGGAATCAGCCCCAGCATTTT; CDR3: CASSSREGWNQPQHF
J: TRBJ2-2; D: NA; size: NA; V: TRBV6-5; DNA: TGTGCCAGCAGTTACGTTAGAGCAGACTTGACCGGGGAGCTGTTTTTT; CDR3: CASSYVRADLTGELFF
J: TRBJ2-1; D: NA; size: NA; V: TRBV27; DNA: TGTGCCAGCAGTCCCTTGTGGGAGGGGGCCTACAATGAGCAGTTCTTC; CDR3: CASSPLWEGAYNEQFF
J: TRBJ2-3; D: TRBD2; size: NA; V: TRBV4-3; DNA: TGCGCCAGCAGCCAAGAACAGCGGGACTTAGATACGCAGTATTTT; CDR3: CASSQEQRDLDTQYF
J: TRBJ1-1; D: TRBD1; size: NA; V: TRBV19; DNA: TGTGCCAGTAGTATTAACAGGGGACTGAACACTGAAGCTTTCTTT; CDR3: CASSINRGLNTEAFF
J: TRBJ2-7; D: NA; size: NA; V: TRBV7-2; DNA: TGTGCCAGCAGCTTAGCAGGGCAGGGGGGCTACGAGCAGTACTTC; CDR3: CASSLAGQGGYEQYF
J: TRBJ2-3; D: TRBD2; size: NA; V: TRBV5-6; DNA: TGTGCCAGCAGCTTGACGGGAGGTAATACGCAGTATTTT; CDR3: CASSLTGGNTQYF
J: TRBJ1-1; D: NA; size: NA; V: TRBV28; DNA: TGTGCCAGCAGTTACGGGGGGGTGAGGACTGAAGCTTTCTTT; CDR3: CASSYGGVRTEAFF
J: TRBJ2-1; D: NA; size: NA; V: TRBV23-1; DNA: TGCGCCAGCACCCGCCAAACAGGTGCCTCCTACAATGAGCAGTTCTTC; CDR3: CASTRQTGASYNEQFF
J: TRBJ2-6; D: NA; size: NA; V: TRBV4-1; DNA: TGCGCCAGCAGTCTATTGGCACTAGGGCCCTCTGGGGCCAACGTCCTGACTTTC; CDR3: CASSLLALGPSGANVLTF
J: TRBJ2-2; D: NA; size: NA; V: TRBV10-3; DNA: TGTGCCAGCAAACCCGGGACGAACACCGGGGAGCTGTTTTTT; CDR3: CASKPGTNTGELFF
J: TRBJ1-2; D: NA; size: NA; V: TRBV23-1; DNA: TGCGCCAGCAGTCCCTATATGGGGCCAGTTCGTGGCTACACCTTC; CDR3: CASSPYMGPVRGYTF
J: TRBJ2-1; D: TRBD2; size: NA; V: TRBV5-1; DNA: TGCGCCAGCAGCTTATTAGCGGGAGGCGACAATGAGCAGTTCTTC; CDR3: CASSLLAGGDNEQFF
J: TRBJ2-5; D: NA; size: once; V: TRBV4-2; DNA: TGTGCCAGCAGCCAAGATCGAACCGGGGAAGGGCAAGAGACCCAGTACTTC; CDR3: CASSQDRTGEGQETQYF
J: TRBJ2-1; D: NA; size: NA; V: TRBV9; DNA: TGTGCCAGCAGCACCGGACTAATCAATGAGCAGTTCTTC; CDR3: CASSTGLINEQFF
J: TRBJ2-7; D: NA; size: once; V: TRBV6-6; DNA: TGTGCCAGCCGAGGTATCTACGAGCAGTACTTC; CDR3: CASRGIYEQYF
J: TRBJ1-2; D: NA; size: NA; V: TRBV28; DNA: TGTGCCAGCAGCCTGCGGGGGAACTATGGCTACACCTTC; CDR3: CASSLRGNYGYTF
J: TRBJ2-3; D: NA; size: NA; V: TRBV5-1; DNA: TGCGCCAGCAGCTTGGCCTATACTAGCACAGATACGCAGTATTTT; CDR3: CASSLAYTSTDTQYF
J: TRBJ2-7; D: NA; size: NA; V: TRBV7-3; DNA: TGTGCCAGCAGCTTTTCAGGGGGGTACGAGCAGTACTTC; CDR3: CASSFSGGYEQYF
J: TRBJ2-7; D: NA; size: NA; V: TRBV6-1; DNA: TGTGCCAGCAGTGAAGTACAGGTCGGCTACGAGCAGTACTTC; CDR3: CASSEVQVGYEQYF
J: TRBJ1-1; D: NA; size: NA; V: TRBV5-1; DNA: TGCGCCAGCAGCTCGCGACCCGGGGGGACTGAAGCTTTCTTT; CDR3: CASSSRPGGTEAFF
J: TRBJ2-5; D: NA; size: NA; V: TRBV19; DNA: TGTGCCAGTAGTCCTGTCGGGGAGACCCAGTACTTC; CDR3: CASSPVGETQYF
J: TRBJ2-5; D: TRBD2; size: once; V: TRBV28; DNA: TGTGCCAGCACTACCGTAGCGGGAGAGGAGACCCAGTACTTC; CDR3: CASTTVAGEETQYF
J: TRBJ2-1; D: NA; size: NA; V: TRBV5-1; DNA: TGCGCCAGCAGCTTGGTTAGCGAAGGCTCGCAGTTCTTC; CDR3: CASSLVSEGSQFF
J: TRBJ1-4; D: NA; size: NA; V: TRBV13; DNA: TGTGCCAGCAGCTTAAGGGGCAATCGTGAAAAACTGTTTTTT; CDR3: CASSLRGNREKLFF
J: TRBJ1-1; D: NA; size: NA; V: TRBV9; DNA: TGTGCCAGCAGCGTAGAACAGTTCACTGAAGCTTTCTTT; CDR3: CASSVEQFTEAFF
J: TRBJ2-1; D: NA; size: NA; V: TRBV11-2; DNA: TGTGCCAGCAGCTTAGAGGGGGGCTCCTACAATGAGCAGTTCTTC; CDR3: CASSLEGGSYNEQFF
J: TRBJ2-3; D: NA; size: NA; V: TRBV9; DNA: TGTGCCAGCAGCGTAACCGGGGGAGGTTGGACAGATACGCAGTATTTT; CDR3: CASSVTGGGWTDTQYF
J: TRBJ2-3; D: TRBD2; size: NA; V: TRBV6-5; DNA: TGTGCCAGCAGTCCCCGGACTAGCGGGAGTTATACGCAGTATTTT; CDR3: CASSPRTSGSYTQYF
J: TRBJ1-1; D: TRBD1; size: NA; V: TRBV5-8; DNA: TGTGCCAGCAGCCTGGGACAGGGTCACACTGAAGCTTTCTTT; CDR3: CASSLGQGHTEAFF
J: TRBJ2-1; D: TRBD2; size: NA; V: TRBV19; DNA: TGTGCCAGTAGTATACTGCGGGAGGACAATGAGCAGTTCTTC; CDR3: CASSILREDNEQFF
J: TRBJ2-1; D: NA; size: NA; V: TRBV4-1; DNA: TGCGCCAGCAGCCAAGGGACAGCTTCCCCCTCCTACAATGAGCAGTTCTTC; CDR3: CASSQGTASPSYNEQFF
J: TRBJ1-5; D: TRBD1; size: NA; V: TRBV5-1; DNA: TGCGCCAGCAGCTTGGGAGGGGGCGGCGGTCAGCCCCAGCATTTT; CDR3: CASSLGGGGGQPQHF
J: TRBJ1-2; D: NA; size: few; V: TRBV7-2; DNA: TGTGCCAGCAGCTTAGCGGCGGGGGATCATGGCTACACCTTC; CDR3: CASSLAAGDHGYTF
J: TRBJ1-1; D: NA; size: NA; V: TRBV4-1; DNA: TGCGCCAGCAGCCACCCGACAGTCAGTGAAGCTTTCTTT; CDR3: CASSHPTVSEAFF
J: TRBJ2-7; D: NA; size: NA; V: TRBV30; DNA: TGTGCCTGGAGTGTACTTTCTCCTGGACAGATCTACGAGCAGTACTTC; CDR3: CAWSVLSPGQIYEQYF
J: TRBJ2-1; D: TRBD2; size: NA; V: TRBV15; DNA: TGTGCCACCAGCAGCTCGGGAGGGCACAATGAGCAGTTCTTC; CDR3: CATSSSGGHNEQFF
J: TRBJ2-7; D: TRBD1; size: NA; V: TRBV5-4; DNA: TGTGCCAGCAGCAATTGGGACAGAACTTACGAGCAGTACTTC; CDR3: CASSNWDRTYEQYF
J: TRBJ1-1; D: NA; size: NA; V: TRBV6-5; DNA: TGTGCCAGCAGTTACTCGATGGTAGGGGGACCCACTGAAGCTTTCTTT; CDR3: CASSYSMVGGPTEAFF
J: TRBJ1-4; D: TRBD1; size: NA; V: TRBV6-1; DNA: TGTGCCAGCAGATACAGGGGGCTCGGGGAAAAACTGTTTTTT; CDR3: CASRYRGLGEKLFF
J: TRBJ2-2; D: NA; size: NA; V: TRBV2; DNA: TGTGCCAGCAGTGCCGAACTAGAAGTAGGCGGGGAGCTGTTTTTT; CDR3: CASSAELEVGGELFF
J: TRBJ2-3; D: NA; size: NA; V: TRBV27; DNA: TGTGCCAGCAGTGACTTCACAGATACGCAGTATTTT; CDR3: CASSDFTDTQYF
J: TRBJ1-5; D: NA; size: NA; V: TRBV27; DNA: TGTGCCAGCAGGGAGCGGTCTGGGGGGGATCAGCCCCAGCATTTT; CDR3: CASRERSGGDQPQHF
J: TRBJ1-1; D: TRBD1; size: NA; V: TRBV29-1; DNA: TGCAGCCTGAAGACAGGGGAGAAGGGGAACACTGAAGCTTTCTTT; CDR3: CSLKTGEKGNTEAFF
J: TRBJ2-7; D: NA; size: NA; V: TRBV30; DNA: TGTGCCTGGAGTAGGCTGAGCGGCCTTTCCTACGAGCAGTACTTC; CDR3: CAWSRLSGLSYEQYF
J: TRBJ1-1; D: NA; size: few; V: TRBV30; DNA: TGTGCCTGGAGTCGGGAGGGGCCCTTTGAAGCTTTCTTT; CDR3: CAWSREGPFEAFF
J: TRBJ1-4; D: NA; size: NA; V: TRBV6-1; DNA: TGTGCCAGCAGTGATGGTAGAACTAATGAAAAACTGTTTTTT; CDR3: CASSDGRTNEKLFF
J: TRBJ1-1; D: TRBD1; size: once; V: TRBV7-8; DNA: TGTGCCAGCAGCTTCGGACAGGGCAACACTGAAGCTTTCTTT; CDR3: CASSFGQGNTEAFF